The sequence of this T cell receptor (beta chain) was determined in a study of technical replicates of blood from a few donors. The table came from immunoSEQ multiplex PCR; TCRdb's copy has only in-frame clones and leaves some out. Among about 85,000 clones listed, roughly 94% were seen once. The length of the CDR3 is 16 residues. CDR1 is SEHNR, CDR2 FQNEAQ, per germline (reference sequence). V shed 2 bases and J shed 1 base, with 14 bases lying between them. The V call is TRBV7-9, the J call TRBJ1-1; possible D gene TRBD1, 6 bases. Sequencing was done on a sample of T cells isolated from PBMCs. The clonotype was recovered from a human donor in good health. CDR3 sequence reads: CASSLNLIRGNTEAFF. The CDR3 DNA is TGTGCCAGCAGCTTAAATTTGATCAGGGGGAACACTGAAGCTTTCTTT.